Below are 6 T cell receptor beta chains sequenced from a single sample in a study of blood T cells in healthy people across ages. Using a J-beta primer mix together with a sample-barcoded 5' primer, a second PCR was run for 7 to 11 cycles. TCRdb reanalysed the 5' RACE reads using MiXCR and keeps one entry per CDR3 protein. This sample has 800,000 to 950,000 distinct CDR3 sequences; approximately 49% occur once, and the top ten carry 13%. The sample comprised blood. The receptors derive from a man in his thirties or forties in good health.

This clonotype was observed once. A read error may produce the germline difference seen at one junction end. The J gene is TRBJ2-1, the V gene TRBV27; D remains unclear. CDR1 is MNHEY and CDR2 is SMNVEV in the germline V gene (reference sequence). This CDR3 is 11 amino acids long. The CDR3: CASSFRDERFF. The CDR3 DNA reads TGTGCCAGCAGTTTTAGAGATGAGCGGTTCTTC.

J is TRBJ2-2 and V is TRBV4-1; D gene uncertain. The CDR3 is 15 amino acids. Trimming shortened V by 3 bases and J by 7 bases, and 15 bases separated the two germline ends. Germline CDR1 and CDR2: MGHRA and YSYEKL. The CDR3 sequence: CASSQPQALGGELFF. The CDR3 bases are TGCGCCAGCAGCCAGCCGCAAGCCCTTGGCGGGGAGCTGTTTTTT.

This clonotype was counted only a few times. The chain is built from TRBV20-1 and TRBJ2-7, with 7 bases aligning to TRBD2. The V gene's germline CDR1 is DFQATT and CDR2 SNEGSKA (reference sequence). Trimming cost V 6 bases and J 0 bases; bases outside gene matches: 8. The CDR3 runs to 14 residues. DNA for the CDR3: TGCAGTGCCTTAGATAGACTAGCCTCCTACGAGCAGTACTTC. Amino acid sequence: CSALDRLASYEQYF.

This clonotype was counted a few times. The V and J genes are TRBV21-1 and TRBJ2-7; whether TRBD1, the table's D call, matches the DNA was not checked. TRBV21-1 is listed as a pseudogene. The CDR3 covers 17 residues. The CDR3 here is CASSKGVGGFRTYEQYF. CDR3 nucleotide sequence: TGTGCCAGCAGCAAAGGTGTGGGGGGGTTCCGAACCTACGAGCAGTACTTC.

The V and J genes are TRBV29-1 and TRBJ2-7; perhaps TRBD2 as D (6 bases). Germline V gene data show CDR1 as SQVTM and CDR2 as ANQGSEA. V gave up 3 bases and J gave up 4 bases, with 16 bases separating them. This CDR3 region has 14 residues. The CDR3 spells CSVEDHTEGYEQYF. CDR3 nucleotides: TGCAGCGTTGAGGATCACACGGAGGGTTACGAGCAGTACTTC.

The rearrangement links TRBV29-1 to TRBJ2-7; 8 bases align to TRBD1. TRBJ2-5 matches the DNA end more closely, so the J call is doubtful. The CDR3 has 11 residues. The V gene's germline CDR1 is SQVTM and CDR2 ANQGSEA. The CDR3 DNA follows: TGCAGCGTACAGGGGGTGGAGACCCAGTACTTC. Translation gives CSVQGVETQYF.